The table lists the clone carrying this T cell receptor beta chain with a count of one. The data are from a study of blood T cell repertoires in COVID-19. The germline V gene encodes CDR1 SGHAT and CDR2 FQNNGV. The CDR3 is 15 amino acids. V gave up 3 bases and J gave up 10 bases, with 21 bases separating them. The table came from immunoSEQ multiplex PCR; TCRdb's copy has only in-frame clones and leaves some out. The data hold fewer than 350,000 clones, with under 95% observed a single time. This receptor was taken from a man aged 40-50 years who had been exposed to COVID-19. Sequenced input: PBMCs or T cells enriched from blood (not recorded which). This rearrangement joins TRBV11-2 to TRBJ1-1; D ambiguous. This CDR3 is CASSFLGRGPIVAFF. The CDR3 nucleotides are TGTGCCAGCAGCTTCCTAGGACGAGGGCCGATAGTAGCTTTCTTT. The full variable domain, its missing parts supplied by reference TRBV11-2 and TRBJ1-1, is EAGVAQSPRYKIIEKRQSVAFWCNPISGHATLYWYQQILGQGPKLLIQFQNNGVVDDSQLPKDRFSAERLKGVDSTLKIQPAKLEDSAVYLCASSFLGRGPIVAFFGQGTRLTVV.